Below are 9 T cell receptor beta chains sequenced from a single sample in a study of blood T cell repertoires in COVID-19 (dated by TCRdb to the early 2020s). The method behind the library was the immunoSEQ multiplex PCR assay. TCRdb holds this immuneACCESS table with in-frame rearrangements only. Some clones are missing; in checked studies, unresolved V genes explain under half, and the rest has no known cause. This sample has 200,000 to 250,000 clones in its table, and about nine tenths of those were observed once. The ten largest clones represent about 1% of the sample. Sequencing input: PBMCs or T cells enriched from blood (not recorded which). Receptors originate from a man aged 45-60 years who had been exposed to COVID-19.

DNA for the CDR3: TGCGCCAGCAGCTTAGACAGGGCAGGGGGCTACACCTTC. Translation: CASSLDRAGGYTF. The gene calls are TRBV5-1 and TRBJ1-2; TRBD1 matches 7 bases. The length of the CDR3 is 13 residues. Germline V gene data show CDR1 as SGHRS and CDR2 as YFSETQ. The V gene end was trimmed by 2 bases and the J gene end by 8 bases; junction bases not matched to a gene: 6. The complete variable domain, with remaining parts taken from reference TRBV5-1 and TRBJ1-2, reads KAGVTQTPRYLIKTRGQQVTLSCSPISGHRSVSWYQQTPGQGLQFLFEYFSETQRNKGNFPGRFSGRQFSNSRSEMNVSTLELGDSALYLCASSLDRAGGYTFGSGTRLTVV.

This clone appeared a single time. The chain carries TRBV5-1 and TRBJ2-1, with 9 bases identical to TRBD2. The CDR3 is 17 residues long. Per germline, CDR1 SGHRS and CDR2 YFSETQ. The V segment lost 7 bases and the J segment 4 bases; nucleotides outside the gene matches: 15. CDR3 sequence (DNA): TGCGCCAGCGGCGGGGGGCTAGCGGGACTATATTACAATGAGCAGTTCTTC. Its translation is CASGGGLAGLYYNEQFF.

This CDR3 reads CASGLSSWVETQYF. Here the CDR3 DNA reads TGTGCTAGTGGTTTGTCTAGCTGGGTGGAGACCCAGTACTTC. The rearrangement uses TRBV12-5 and TRBJ2-5; the D gene is possibly TRBD2 (5 bases). The V end lost 2 bases, the J end lost 5 bases, and 12 bases lay between the germline ends. CDR1 LGHNT and CDR2 FRNRAP come from the germline V gene. There are 14 residues in the CDR3.

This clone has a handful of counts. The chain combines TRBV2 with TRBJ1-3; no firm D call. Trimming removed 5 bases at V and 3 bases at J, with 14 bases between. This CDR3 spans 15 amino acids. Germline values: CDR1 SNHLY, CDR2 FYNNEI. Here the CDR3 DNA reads TGTGCCAGCAGTTACAGCGGGCCGGTTGGAAACACCATATATTTT. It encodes CASSYSGPVGNTIYF.

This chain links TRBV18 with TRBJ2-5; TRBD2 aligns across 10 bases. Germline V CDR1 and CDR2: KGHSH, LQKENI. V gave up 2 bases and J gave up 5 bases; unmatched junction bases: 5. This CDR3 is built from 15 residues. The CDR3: CASSPVAGGLETQYF. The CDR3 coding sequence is TGTGCCAGCTCACCAGTAGCGGGAGGTTTGGAGACCCAGTACTTC.

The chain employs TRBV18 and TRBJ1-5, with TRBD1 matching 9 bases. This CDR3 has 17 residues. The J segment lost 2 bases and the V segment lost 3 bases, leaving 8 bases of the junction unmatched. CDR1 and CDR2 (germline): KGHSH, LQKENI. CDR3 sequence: CASSPIGQGFGNQPQHF. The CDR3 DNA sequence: TGTGCCAGCTCACCGATTGGACAGGGGTTCGGCAATCAGCCCCAGCATTTT. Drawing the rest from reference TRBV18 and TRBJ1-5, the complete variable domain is NAGVMQNPRHLVRRRGQEARLRCSPMKGHSHVYWYRQLPEEGLKFMVYLQKENIIDESGMPKERFSAEFPKEGPSILRIQQVVRGDSAAYFCASSPIGQGFGNQPQHFGDGTRLSIL.

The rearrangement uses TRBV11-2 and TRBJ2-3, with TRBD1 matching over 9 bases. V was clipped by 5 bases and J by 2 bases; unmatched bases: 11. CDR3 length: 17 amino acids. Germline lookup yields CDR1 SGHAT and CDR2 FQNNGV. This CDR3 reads CASSHSGTGGPTDTQYF. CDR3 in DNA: TGTGCCAGCAGCCACTCCGGAACAGGGGGCCCCACAGATACGCAGTATTTT.

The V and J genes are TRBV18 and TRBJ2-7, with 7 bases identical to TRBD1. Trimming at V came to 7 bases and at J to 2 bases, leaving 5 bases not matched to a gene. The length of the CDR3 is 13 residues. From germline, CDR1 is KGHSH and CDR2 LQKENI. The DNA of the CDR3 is TGTGCCAGCTGGGACAGCGAACCCTACGAGCAGTACTTC. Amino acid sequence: CASWDSEPYEQYF.

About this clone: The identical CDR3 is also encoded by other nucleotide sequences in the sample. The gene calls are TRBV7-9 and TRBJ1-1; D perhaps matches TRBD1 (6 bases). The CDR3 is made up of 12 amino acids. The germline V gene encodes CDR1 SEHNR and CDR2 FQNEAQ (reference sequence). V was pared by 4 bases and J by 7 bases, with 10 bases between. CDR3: CASSSGQLEAFF. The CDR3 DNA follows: TGTGCCAGCAGCTCCGGACAGCTTGAAGCTTTCTTT.